This record looks at one T cell receptor beta chain sequence and its context. These data are taken from a study of blood T cell repertoires in COVID-19. The data were produced by immunoSEQ multiplex PCR, yet TCRdb's version contains in-frame clones alone and is incomplete. The sample holds under 250,000 clones, almost 85% seen once. From germline, CDR1 is LNHDA and CDR2 SQIVND (reference sequence). Losses at the gene ends were 1 base for V and 6 bases for J; bases not matched to a gene: 9. This CDR3 is 15 amino acids long. The sample taken for sequencing was peripheral blood. This sequence originates from a man between 50 and 59 years old with acute or convalescent COVID-19. The chain joins TRBV19 to TRBJ2-7; 7 nucleotides match TRBD2. The CDR3 loop reads CASSIAGGFGSEQYF. CDR3 bases: TGTGCCAGTAGTATAGCGGGAGGTTTTGGTAGCGAGCAGTACTTC. Full variable domain (remainder filled in from reference TRBV19 and TRBJ2-7): DGGITQSPKYLFRKEGQNVTLSCEQNLNHDAMYWYRQDPGQGLRLIYYSQIVNDFQKGDIAEGYSVSREKKESFPLTVTSAQKNPTAFYLCASSIAGGFGSEQYFGPGTRLTVT.